This T cell receptor (beta chain) was sequenced for a study of Ad26.COV2.S vaccination and SARS-CoV-2 variants. About the study: Ad26.COV2.S shots went into the muscle once or twice, 56 days apart.

Germline CDR1 SEHNR, CDR2 FQNEAQ (reference sequence). With 5 bases removed from V and 1 base from J, the gap between germline ends came to 14 bases. The CDR3 runs to 16 residues. Some clones are missing from TCRdb's copy, which holds only in-frame ones; the method was immunoSEQ multiplex PCR. The table shows hundreds of thousands of clones, with approximately 88% occurring only once. As to treatment: about 20 received Ad26.COV2.S at low or high dose, single or two shots; roughly five received placebo; per-sample allocation not given. The study sampled participants on day 63 after the first vaccine or placebo injection. Study-wide findings and caveats: Marked by substantial breadth, spike-specific CD8+ and CD4+ T cell responses were reportedly seen after vaccination.

A note on this clone: What it binds is not known.

This specimen consisted of peripheral blood, obtained in a trial of Ad26.COV2.S vaccine versus placebo. This rearrangement joins TRBV7-9 to TRBJ1-4; maybe TRBD1 (6 bases). The clonotype was recovered from a person aged 18-60 years who received the Ad26.COV2.S COVID-19 vaccine or a placebo. CDR3 sequence: CASSLSGQLTNEKLFF. As DNA, the CDR3 is TGTGCCAGCAGCCTGAGCGGACAGCTAACTAATGAAAAACTGTTTTTT.